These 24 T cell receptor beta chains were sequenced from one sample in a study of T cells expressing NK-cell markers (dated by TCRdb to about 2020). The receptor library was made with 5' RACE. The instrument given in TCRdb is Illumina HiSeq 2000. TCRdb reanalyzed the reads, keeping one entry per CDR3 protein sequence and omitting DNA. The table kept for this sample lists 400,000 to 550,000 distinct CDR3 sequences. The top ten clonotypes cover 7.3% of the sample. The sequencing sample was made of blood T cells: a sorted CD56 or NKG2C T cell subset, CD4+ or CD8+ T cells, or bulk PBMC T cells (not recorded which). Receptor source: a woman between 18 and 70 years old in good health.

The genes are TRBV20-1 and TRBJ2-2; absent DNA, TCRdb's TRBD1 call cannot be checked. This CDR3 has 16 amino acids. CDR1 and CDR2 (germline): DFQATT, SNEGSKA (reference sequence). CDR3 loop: CSARGEDSWNTGELFF.

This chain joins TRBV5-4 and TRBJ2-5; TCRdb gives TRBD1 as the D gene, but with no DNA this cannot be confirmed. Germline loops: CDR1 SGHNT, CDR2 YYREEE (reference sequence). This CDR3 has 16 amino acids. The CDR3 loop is CASSLVAKGSVETQYF.

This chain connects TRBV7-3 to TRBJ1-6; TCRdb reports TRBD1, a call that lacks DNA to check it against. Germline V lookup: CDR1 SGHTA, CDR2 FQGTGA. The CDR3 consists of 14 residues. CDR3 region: CASSPGTAHSPLHF.

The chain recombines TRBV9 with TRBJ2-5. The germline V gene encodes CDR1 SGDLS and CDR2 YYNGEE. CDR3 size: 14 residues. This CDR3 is CASSVDGLKETQYF.

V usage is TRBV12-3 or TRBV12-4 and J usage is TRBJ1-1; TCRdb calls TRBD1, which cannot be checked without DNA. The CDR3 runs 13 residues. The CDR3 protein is CASSLGTGMGAFF.

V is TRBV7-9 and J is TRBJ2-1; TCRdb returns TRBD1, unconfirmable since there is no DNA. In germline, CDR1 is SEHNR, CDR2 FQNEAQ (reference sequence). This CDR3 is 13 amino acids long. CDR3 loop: CASSLVSGSGGFF.

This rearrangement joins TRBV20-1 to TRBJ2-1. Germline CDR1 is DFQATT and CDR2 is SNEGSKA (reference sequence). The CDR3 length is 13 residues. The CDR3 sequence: CSAEESSYNEQFF.

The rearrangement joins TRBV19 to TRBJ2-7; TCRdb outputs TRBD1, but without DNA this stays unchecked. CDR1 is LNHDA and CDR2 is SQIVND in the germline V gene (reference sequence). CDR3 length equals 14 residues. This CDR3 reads CASSMGQVGYEQYF.

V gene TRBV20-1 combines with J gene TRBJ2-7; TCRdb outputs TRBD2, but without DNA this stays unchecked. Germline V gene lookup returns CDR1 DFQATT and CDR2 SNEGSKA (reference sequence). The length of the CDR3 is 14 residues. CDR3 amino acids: CSARVRGGPYEQYF.

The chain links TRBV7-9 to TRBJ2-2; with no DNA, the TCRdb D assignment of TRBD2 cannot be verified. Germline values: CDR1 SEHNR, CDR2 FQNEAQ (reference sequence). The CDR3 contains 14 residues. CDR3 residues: CASSQGPGTGELFF.

CDR3 region: CAVRTSASPLHF. V is TRBV6-6 and J is TRBJ1-6. The germline V gene has CDR1 MNHNY and CDR2 SVGAGI (reference sequence). The CDR3 spans 12 residues.

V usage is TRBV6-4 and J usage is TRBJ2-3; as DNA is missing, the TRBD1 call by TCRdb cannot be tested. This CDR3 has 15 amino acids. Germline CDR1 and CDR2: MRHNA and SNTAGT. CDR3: CASSPDGTTTDTQYF.

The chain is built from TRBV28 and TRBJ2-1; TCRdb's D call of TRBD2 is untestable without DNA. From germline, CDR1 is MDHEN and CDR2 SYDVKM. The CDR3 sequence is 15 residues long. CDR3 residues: CASSLIVVSTHEQFF.

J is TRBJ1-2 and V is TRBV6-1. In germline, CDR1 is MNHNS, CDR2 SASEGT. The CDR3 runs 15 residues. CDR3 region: CASTSGTGRHYGYTF.

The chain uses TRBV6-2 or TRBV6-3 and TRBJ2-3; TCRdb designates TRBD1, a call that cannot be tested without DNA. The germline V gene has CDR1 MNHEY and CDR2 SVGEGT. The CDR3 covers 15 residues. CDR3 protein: CASSYRDTRTDTQYF.

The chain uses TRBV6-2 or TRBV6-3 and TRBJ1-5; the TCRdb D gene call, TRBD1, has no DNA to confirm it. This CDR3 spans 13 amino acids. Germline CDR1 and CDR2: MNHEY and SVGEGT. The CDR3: CASSDPGGQPQHF.

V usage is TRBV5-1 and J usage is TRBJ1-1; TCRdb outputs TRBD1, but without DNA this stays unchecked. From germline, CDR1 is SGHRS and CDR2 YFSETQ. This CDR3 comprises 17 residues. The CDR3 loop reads CASSPARQGWEVAEAFF.

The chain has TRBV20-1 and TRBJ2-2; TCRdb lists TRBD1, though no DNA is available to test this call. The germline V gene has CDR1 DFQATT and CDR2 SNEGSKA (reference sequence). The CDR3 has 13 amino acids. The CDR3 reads CSARGGYGGELFF.

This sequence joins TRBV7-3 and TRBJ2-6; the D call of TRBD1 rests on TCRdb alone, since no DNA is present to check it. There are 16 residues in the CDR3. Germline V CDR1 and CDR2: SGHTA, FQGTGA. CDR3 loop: CASSLTTGAGANVLTF.

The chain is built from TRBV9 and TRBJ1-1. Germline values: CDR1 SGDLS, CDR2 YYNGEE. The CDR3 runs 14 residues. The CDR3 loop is CASSADSGNTEAFF.

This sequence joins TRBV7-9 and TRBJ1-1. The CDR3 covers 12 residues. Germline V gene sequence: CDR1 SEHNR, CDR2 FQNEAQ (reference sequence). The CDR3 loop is CASSTMGTEAFF.

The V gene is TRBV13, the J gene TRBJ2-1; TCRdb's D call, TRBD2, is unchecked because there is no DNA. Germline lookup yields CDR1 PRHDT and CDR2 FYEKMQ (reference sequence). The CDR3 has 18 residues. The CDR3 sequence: CASSLVVPLAGGHNEQFF.

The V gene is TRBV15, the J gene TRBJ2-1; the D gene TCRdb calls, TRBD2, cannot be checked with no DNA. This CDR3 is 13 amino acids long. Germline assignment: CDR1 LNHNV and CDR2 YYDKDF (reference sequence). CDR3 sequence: CATRLAGEDEQFF.

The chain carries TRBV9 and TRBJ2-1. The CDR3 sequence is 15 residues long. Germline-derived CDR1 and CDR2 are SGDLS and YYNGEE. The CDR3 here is CASSGTGSSYNEQFF.